The present T cell receptor beta chain was sequenced within a study of blood T cell repertoires in COVID-19. Methods used by the authors: From reference gene primer amplification, estimates of nucleated cell counts were derived. Some clones are missing from TCRdb's copy, which holds only in-frame ones; the method was immunoSEQ multiplex PCR. V, J and clone size were drawn from that table, and D and trimming were deduced from the DNA. The sample has around 150,000 clones; 85% to 95% are singletons. V shed 4 bases and J 0 bases; nucleotides not matched to a gene: 10. Germline CDR1 LGHDT, CDR2 YNNKEL (reference sequence). This CDR3 is 17 amino acids long.

The rearrangement joins TRBV3-1 (or the pseudogene TRBV3-2) to TRBJ2-7; 9 bases fit TRBD2. This receptor was obtained from a woman in her fifties or sixties with COVID-19, enrolled during active disease. Sequenced sample: peripheral blood. The CDR3: CASSRSAGGPSSYEQYF. The CDR3 DNA reads as TGTGCCAGCAGCCGGTCCGCGGGGGGGCCGAGCTCCTACGAGCAGTACTTC.